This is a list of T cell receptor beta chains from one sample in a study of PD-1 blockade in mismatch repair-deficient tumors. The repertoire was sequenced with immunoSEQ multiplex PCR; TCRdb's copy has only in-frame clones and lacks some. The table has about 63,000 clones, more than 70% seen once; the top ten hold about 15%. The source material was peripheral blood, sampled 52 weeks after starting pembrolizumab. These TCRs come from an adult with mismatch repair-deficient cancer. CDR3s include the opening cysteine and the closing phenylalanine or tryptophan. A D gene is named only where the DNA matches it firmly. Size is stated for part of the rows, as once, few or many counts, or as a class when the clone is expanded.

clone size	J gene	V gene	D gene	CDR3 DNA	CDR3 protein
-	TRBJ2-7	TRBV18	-	TGTGCCAGCTCACGAGGGGGTACCTACGAGCAGTACTTC	CASSRGGTYEQYF
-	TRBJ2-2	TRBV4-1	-	TGCGCCAGCAGCCAAGAAGCCGCCACCGGGGAGCTGTTTTTT	CASSQEAATGELFF
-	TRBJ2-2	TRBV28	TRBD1	TGTGCCAGCAGTTTACCCGGGACAGTCTACACCGGGGAGCTGTTTTTT	CASSLPGTVYTGELFF
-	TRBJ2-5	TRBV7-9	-	TGTGCCAGCAGCCAAGGGACTTCGCAAGAGACCCAGTACTTC	CASSQGTSQETQYF
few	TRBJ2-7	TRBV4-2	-	TGTGCCAGCAGCCAAGATACGCGTCCGTACCCATACGAGCAGTACTTC	CASSQDTRPYPYEQYF
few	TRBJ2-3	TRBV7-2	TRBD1	TGTGCCAGCAGCCCCGGGACAGGGTACACAGATACGCAGTATTTT	CASSPGTGYTDTQYF
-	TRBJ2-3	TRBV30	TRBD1	TGTGCCGTGGGACAGACCACAGATACGCAGTATTTT	CAVGQTTDTQYF
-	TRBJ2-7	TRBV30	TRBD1	TGTGCCTGGGGGACAGGGCTCGAGCAGTACTTC	CAWGTGLEQYF
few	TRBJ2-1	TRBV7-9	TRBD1	TGTGCCAGCAGCGGATCAGGGGGCGCGGAGCAGTTCTTC	CASSGSGGAEQFF
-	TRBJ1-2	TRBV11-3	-	TGTGCCAGCAGCCCCCTTGGCGACCCTTCAGTTGGCTACACCTTC	CASSPLGDPSVGYTF
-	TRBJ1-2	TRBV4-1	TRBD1	TGCGCCAGCAGCCAAGTCACAGGGGCAATGCGAGGGGCTAACTATGGCTACACCTTC	CASSQVTGAMRGANYGYTF
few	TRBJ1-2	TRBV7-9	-	TGTGCCAGCTCGTCAGCCGGCTATGGCTACACCTTC	CASSSAGYGYTF
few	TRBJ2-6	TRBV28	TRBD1	TGTGCCACCTACAGGACAGGAATAATCTCTGGGGCCAACGTCCTGACTTTC	CATYRTGIISGANVLTF
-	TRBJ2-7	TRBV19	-	TGTGCCAGTAGTAATGACCCTTTGGAGGACGAGCAGTACTTC	CASSNDPLEDEQYF
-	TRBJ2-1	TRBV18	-	TGTGCCAGCTCACCGGACCCAAGCTCCTACAATGAGCAGTTCTTC	CASSPDPSSYNEQFF
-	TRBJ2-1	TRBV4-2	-	TGTGCCAGCAGCCAAGATGCACGGGGTGAGCAGTTCTTC	CASSQDARGEQFF
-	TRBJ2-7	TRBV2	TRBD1	TGTGCCACCGAAGGGGACAGTACTTACGAGCAGTACTTC	CATEGDSTYEQYF
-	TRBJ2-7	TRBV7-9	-	TGTGCCAGCAGCTTAGAAGCCTACGAGCAGTACTTC	CASSLEAYEQYF
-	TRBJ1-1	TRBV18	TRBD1	TGTGCCAGCTCACCTTACCGGGGACAGGGGCTCACTGAAGCTTTCTTT	CASSPYRGQGLTEAFF
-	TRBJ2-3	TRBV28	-	TGTGCCAGCAGTTTAAAGAAACCTCTAAGGGATACGCAGTATTTT	CASSLKKPLRDTQYF